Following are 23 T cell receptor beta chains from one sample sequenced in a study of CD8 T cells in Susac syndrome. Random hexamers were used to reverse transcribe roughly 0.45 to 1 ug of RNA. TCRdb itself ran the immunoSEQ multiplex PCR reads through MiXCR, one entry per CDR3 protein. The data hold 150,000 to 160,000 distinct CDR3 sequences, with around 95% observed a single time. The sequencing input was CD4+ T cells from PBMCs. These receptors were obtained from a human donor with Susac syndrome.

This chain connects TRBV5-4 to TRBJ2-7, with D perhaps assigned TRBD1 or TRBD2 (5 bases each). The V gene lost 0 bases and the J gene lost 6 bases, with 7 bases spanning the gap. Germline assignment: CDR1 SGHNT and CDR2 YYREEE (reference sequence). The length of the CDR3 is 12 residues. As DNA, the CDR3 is TGTGCCAGCAGCTTGGTGAGGGGCGAGCAGTACTTC. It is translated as CASSLVRGEQYF.

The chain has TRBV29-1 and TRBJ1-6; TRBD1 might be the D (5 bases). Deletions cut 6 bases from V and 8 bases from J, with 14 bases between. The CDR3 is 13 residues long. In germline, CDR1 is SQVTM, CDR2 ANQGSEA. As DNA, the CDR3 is TGCAGCGTCATGACCCCGGGGGATTCACCCCTCCACTTT. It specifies CSVMTPGDSPLHF.

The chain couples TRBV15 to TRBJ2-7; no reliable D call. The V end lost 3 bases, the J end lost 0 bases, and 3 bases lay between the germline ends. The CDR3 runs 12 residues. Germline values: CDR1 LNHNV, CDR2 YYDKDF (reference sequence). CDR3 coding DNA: TGTGCCACCAGCAGCTCCTCCTACGAGCAGTACTTC. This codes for CATSSSSYEQYF.

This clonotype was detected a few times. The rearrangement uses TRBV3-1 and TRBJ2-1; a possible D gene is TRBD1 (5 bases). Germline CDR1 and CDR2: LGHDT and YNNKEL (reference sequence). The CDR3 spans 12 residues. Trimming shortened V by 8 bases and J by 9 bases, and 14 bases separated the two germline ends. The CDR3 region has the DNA TGTGCCAGCTCTCTCAGGGATACTGAGCAGTTCTTC. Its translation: CASSLRDTEQFF.

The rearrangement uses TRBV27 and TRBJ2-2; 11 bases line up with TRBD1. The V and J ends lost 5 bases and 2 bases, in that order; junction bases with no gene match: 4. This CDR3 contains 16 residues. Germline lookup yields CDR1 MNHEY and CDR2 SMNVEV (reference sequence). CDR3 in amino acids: CASSMGQGVNTGELFF. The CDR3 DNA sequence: TGTGCCAGCAGTATGGGACAGGGGGTTAACACCGGGGAGCTGTTTTTT.

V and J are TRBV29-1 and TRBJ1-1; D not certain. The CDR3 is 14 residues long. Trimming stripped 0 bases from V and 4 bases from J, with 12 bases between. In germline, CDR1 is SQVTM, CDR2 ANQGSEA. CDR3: CSVEETMARTEAFF. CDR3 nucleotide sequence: TGCAGCGTTGAAGAAACAATGGCTCGCACTGAAGCTTTCTTT.

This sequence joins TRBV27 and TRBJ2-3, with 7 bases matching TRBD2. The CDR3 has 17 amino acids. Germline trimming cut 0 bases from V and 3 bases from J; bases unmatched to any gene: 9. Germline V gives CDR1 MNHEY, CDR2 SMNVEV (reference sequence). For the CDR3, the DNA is TGTGCCAGCAGTTTATCGTGGGGCAGGGACTATACAGATACGCAGTATTTT. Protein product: CASSLSWGRDYTDTQYF.

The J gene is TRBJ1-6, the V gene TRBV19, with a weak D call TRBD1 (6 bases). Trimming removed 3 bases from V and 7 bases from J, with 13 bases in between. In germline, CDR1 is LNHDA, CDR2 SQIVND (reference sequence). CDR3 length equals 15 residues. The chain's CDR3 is CASSIRGLANSPLHF. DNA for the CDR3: TGTGCCAGTAGTATTCGGGGGCTCGCAAATTCACCCCTCCACTTT.

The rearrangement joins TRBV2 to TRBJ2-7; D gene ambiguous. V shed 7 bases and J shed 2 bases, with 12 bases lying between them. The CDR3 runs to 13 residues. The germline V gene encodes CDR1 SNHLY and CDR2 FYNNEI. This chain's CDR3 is CASNGRGTYEQYF. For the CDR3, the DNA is TGTGCCAGCAACGGCAGAGGCACCTACGAGCAGTACTTC.

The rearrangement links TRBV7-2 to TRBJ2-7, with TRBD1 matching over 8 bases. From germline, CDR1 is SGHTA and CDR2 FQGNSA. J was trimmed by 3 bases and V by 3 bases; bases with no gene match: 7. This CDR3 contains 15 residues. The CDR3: CASSFPNRGVYEQYF. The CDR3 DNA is TGTGCCAGCAGCTTCCCGAACAGGGGGGTCTACGAGCAGTACTTC.

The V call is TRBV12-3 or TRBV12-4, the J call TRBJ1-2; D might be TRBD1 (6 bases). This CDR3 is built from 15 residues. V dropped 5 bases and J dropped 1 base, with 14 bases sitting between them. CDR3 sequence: CASSQRTVVNYGYTF. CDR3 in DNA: TGTGCCAGCAGTCAACGGACAGTAGTTAACTATGGCTACACCTTC.

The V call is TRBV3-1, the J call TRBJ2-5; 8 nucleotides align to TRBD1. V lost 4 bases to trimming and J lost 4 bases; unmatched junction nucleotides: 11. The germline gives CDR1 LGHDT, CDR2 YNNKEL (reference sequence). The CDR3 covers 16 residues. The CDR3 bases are TGTGCCAGCAGCCTCCGACAGGGGCAGGGTGGAGAGACCCAGTACTTC. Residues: CASSLRQGQGGETQYF.

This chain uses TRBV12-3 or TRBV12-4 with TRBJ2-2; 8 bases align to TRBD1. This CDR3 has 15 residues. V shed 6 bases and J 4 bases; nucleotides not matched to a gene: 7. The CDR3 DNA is TGTGCCAGCAGGCCGACAGGGGAGGTCACCGGGGAGCTGTTTTTT. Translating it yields CASRPTGEVTGELFF.

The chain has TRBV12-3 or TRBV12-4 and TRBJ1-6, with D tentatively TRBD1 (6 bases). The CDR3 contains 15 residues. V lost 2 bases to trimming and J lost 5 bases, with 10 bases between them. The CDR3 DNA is TGTGCCAGCAGTTTAAACAGGGTGAATAATTCACCCCTCCACTTT. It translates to CASSLNRVNNSPLHF.

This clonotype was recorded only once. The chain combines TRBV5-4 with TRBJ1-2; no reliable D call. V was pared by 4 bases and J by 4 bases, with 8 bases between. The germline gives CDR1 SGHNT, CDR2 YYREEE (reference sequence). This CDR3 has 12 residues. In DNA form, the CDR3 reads TGTGCCAGCAGCCAAGGTTTCTATGGCTACACCTTC. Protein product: CASSQGFYGYTF.

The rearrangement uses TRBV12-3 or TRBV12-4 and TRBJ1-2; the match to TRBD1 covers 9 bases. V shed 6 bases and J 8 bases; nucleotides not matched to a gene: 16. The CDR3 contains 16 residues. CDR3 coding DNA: TGTGCCAGCAGCATTTCGGGGGACAGGGCGAGTCGAGGCTACACCTTC. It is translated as CASSISGDRASRGYTF.

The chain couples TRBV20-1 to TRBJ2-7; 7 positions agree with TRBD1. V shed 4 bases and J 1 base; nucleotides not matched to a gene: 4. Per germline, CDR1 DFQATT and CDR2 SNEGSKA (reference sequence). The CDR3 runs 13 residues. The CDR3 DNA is TGCAGTGCTAAGGGGGCAAAGTCCTACGAGCAGTACTTC. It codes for CSAKGAKSYEQYF.

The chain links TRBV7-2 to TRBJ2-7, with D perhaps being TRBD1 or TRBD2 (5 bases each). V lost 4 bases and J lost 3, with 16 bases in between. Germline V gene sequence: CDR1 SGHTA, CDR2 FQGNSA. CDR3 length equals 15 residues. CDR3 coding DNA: TGTGCCAGCAGCTCCGCTAGGGGACCCTACTACGAGCAGTACTTC. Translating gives CASSSARGPYYEQYF.

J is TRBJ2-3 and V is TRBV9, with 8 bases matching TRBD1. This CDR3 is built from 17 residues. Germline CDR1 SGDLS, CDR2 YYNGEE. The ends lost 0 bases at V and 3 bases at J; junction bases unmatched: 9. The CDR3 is CASSVAGRGRGTDTQYF. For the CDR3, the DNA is TGTGCCAGCAGCGTAGCGGGCAGGGGGCGCGGTACAGATACGCAGTATTTT.

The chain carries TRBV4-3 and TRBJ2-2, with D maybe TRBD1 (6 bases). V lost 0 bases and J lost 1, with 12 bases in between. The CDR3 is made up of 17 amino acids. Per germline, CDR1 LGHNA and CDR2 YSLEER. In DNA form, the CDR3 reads TGCGCCAGCAGCCAAGATGCTCCGGGACAGAACACCGGGGAGCTGTTTTTT. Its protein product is CASSQDAPGQNTGELFF.

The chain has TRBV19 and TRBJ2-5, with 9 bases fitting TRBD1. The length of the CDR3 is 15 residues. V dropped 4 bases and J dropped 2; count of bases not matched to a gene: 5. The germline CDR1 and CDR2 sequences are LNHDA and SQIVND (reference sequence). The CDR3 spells CASSTSGTGQETQYF. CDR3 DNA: TGTGCCAGTAGTACCTCGGGGACAGGGCAAGAGACCCAGTACTTC.

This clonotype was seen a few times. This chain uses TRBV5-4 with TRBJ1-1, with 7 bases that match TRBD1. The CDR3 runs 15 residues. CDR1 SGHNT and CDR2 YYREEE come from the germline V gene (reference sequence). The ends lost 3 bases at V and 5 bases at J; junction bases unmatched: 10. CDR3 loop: CASSSGQGVRTEAFF. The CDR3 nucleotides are TGTGCCAGCAGCTCCGGCCAGGGGGTAAGAACTGAAGCTTTCTTT.

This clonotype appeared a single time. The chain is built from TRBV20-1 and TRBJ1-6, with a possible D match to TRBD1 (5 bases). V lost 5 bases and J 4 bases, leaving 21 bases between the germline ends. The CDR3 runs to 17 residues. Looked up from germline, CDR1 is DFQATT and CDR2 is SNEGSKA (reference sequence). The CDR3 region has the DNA TGCAGTGCTCGATCCCGAGACAGAGGTGGATATAATTCACCCCTCCACTTT. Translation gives CSARSRDRGGYNSPLHF.